This passage covers 27 T cell receptor beta chains from one sample sequenced in a study of blood T cell repertoires in COVID-19. Assay: immunoSEQ multiplex PCR; the TCRdb copy retains only in-frame clones and omits some. Among approximately 310,000 clones listed, around 87% were seen once. Sequencing input: peripheral blood. All receptors come from a man aged 50 to 59 with active or convalescent COVID-19.

This chain connects TRBV6-5 to TRBJ2-7; 14 bases are shared with TRBD2. CDR3 length: 14 amino acids. The trim removed 9 bases at V and 5 bases at J, leaving 6 bases unmatched. The germline gives CDR1 MNHEY, CDR2 SVGAGI. CDR3 sequence (DNA): TGTGCCAGAGGGACTAGCGGGGGAATAAACGAGCAGTACTTC. It translates to CARGTSGGINEQYF.

This chain links TRBV5-1 with TRBJ1-1, with no clear D. The CDR3 loop spans 14 amino acids. The V gene lost 4 bases and the J gene lost 1 base, with 11 bases spanning the gap. Germline lookup yields CDR1 SGHRS and CDR2 YFSETQ. The CDR3 reads CASSLSSGNTEAFF. As DNA, the CDR3 is TGCGCCAGCAGCCTATCCTCAGGGAACACTGAAGCTTTCTTT.

The chain joins TRBV21-1 to TRBJ1-1; the DNA was not used to check the table's D call, TRBD1. TRBV21-1 is a listed pseudogene. The CDR3 covers 19 residues. This CDR3 is CASSNTGGLRDSGNTEAFF. CDR3 bases: TGTGCCAGCAGCAATACAGGGGGTTTGAGGGACTCGGGGAACACTGAAGCTTTCTTT.

The rearrangement joins TRBV4-3 to TRBJ2-6, with a weak D call TRBD1 (5 bases). V was cut by 0 bases and J by 4 bases, with 10 bases left in between. In germline, CDR1 is LGHNA, CDR2 YSLEER. The CDR3 is made up of 16 amino acids. This chain's CDR3 is CASSQDGAAGANVLTF. CDR3 nucleotides: TGCGCCAGCAGCCAAGATGGGGCCGCGGGGGCCAACGTCCTGACTTTC.

V and J are TRBV2 and TRBJ1-4; weak D call: TRBD1 (5 bases). The V and J ends lost 2 bases and 6 bases respectively, with 13 bases between them. The CDR3 extends over 15 amino acids. Germline lookup yields CDR1 SNHLY and CDR2 FYNNEI. CDR3 region: CASSETRSGDEKLFF. CDR3 nucleotide sequence: TGTGCCAGCAGTGAAACCCGATCGGGGGATGAAAAACTGTTTTTT. Using reference TRBV2 and TRBJ1-4 for the parts outside the CDR3, the full variable domain is EPEVTQTPSHQVTQMGQEVILRCVPISNHLYFYWYRQILGQKVEFLVSFYNNEISEKSEIFDDQFSVERPDGSNFTLKIRSTKLEDSAMYFCASSETRSGDEKLFFGSGTQLSVL.

This chain connects TRBV27 to TRBJ1-2, with 7 bases fitting TRBD1. Germline V lookup: CDR1 MNHEY, CDR2 SMNVEV (reference sequence). This CDR3 spans 17 amino acids. V trimming: 2 bases; J trimming: 1 base; junction bases outside the gene matches: 10. CDR3 DNA sequence: TGTGCCAGCAGTTTAGAGGGGACAGATCGCTTTAACTATGGCTACACCTTC. This encodes CASSLEGTDRFNYGYTF.

The V gene is TRBV19, the J gene TRBJ1-1, with 7 bases aligning to TRBD1. Losses at the gene ends were 3 bases for V and 1 base for J; bases not matched to a gene: 8. The CDR3 runs to 16 residues. Germline V gene lookup returns CDR1 LNHDA and CDR2 SQIVND (reference sequence). The CDR3 DNA is TGTGCCAGTAGTATTCGGTTTGAGGGGGCGAACACTGAAGCTTTCTTT. As protein: CASSIRFEGANTEAFF.

The rearrangement joins TRBV2 to TRBJ2-3, with TRBD1 identical over 8 bases. Trimming cost V 5 bases and J 0 bases; bases outside gene matches: 7. Germline CDR1 is SNHLY and CDR2 is FYNNEI. The CDR3 consists of 16 residues. Written as DNA, the CDR3 is TGTGCCAGCAGTACCCGGGACAGGCCTAGCACAGATACGCAGTATTTT. It codes for CASSTRDRPSTDTQYF.

The chain employs TRBV2 and TRBJ1-2; TRBD1 is a possible D gene (6 bases). Trimming shortened V by 0 bases and J by 0 bases, and 8 bases separated the two germline ends. CDR1 is SNHLY, CDR2 FYNNEI, per germline. This CDR3 spans 15 amino acids. The CDR3 DNA reads TGTGCCAGCAGTGAAGCGGACAGACCTAACTATGGCTACACCTTC. Protein sequence: CASSEADRPNYGYTF.

The gene calls are TRBV9 and TRBJ1-6, with D perhaps TRBD1 (6 bases). V lost 3 bases to trimming and J lost 10 bases, with 14 bases between them. The CDR3 runs to 14 residues. CDR1 is SGDLS and CDR2 is YYNGEE in the germline V gene. The CDR3, as DNA: TGTGCCAGCAGCGACCACGGGACACCGTCACCCCTCCACTTT. Protein sequence: CASSDHGTPSPLHF.

This clone has only one observation. The chain is built from TRBV7-9 and TRBJ1-5; 10 bases map to TRBD1. In germline, CDR1 is SEHNR, CDR2 FQNEAQ (reference sequence). The CDR3 runs to 16 residues. Trimming at V came to 4 bases and at J to 4 bases, leaving 7 bases not matched to a gene. The CDR3 loop reads CASSSTGGLGNQPQHF. CDR3 bases: TGTGCCAGCAGCTCGACAGGGGGCTTGGGAAATCAGCCCCAGCATTTT.

Turning to this clone: At one end, the junction sequence differs from germline, possibly due to a read error. This chain connects TRBV7-9 to TRBJ2-1; D unclear. CDR1 and CDR2 (germline): SEHNR, FQNEAQ (reference sequence). The CDR3 covers 14 residues. CDR3 residues: CASSFSYSDNEQFF. The CDR3 region has the DNA TGTGCCAGCAGCTTTTCCTACTCCGACAATGAGCAGTTCTTC.

The chain joins TRBV7-6 to TRBJ2-5; D may be TRBD2 (7 bases). This CDR3 has 18 residues. Germline loops: CDR1 SGHVS, CDR2 FNYEAQ. V was pared by 1 base and J by 0 bases, with 18 bases between. The CDR3 loop reads CASSLGGGGSAYQETQYF. In DNA form, the CDR3 reads TGTGCCAGCAGCTTAGGGGGAGGGGGATCAGCGTACCAAGAGACCCAGTACTTC.

J is TRBJ1-2 and V is TRBV27; the match to TRBD1 covers 12 bases. The J segment lost 4 bases and the V segment lost 5 bases, leaving 8 bases of the junction unmatched. The CDR3 has 16 residues. The germline CDR1 and CDR2 sequences are MNHEY and SMNVEV (reference sequence). The CDR3 here is CASSRGTGGDSYGYTF. The CDR3 nucleotides are TGTGCCAGCAGTAGGGGGACAGGGGGCGATTCCTATGGCTACACCTTC.

This chain uses TRBV30 with TRBJ1-5, with D perhaps TRBD1 (6 bases). CDR3 length: 13 residues. Germline CDR1 GTSNPN, CDR2 SVGIG (reference sequence). The V and J ends lost 0 bases and 5 bases respectively, with 8 bases between them. This CDR3 reads CAWSVHRDQPQHF. The CDR3 bases are TGTGCCTGGAGTGTACACAGGGATCAGCCCCAGCATTTT.

The rearrangement joins TRBV11-1 to TRBJ1-1; TRBD1 agrees at 8 bases. The CDR3 covers 14 residues. V was pared by 3 bases and J by 5 bases, with 5 bases of the junction left unmatched. The germline gives CDR1 SGHAT, CDR2 FQDESV (reference sequence). Written as DNA, the CDR3 is TGTGCCAGCAGCTTTGACAGGGGAAGAACTGAAGCTTTCTTT. Its translation is CASSFDRGRTEAFF.

The J gene is TRBJ2-1, the V gene TRBV5-1, with no clear D. V lost 6 bases to trimming and J lost 0 bases, with 13 bases between them. Per germline, CDR1 SGHRS and CDR2 YFSETQ. The CDR3 is made up of 15 amino acids. The CDR3: CASTTLISSYNEQFF. CDR3 nucleotides: TGCGCCAGCACCACCCTTATCAGCTCCTACAATGAGCAGTTCTTC.

The chain links TRBV24-1 to TRBJ2-1; 7 bases align to TRBD1. V lost 2 bases, J lost 5 bases, and 5 bases stayed unmatched. This CDR3 spans 15 amino acids. Per the germline V gene, CDR1 is KGHDR and CDR2 is SFDVKD. CDR3 sequence (DNA): TGTGCCACCAGTGATTCCCGGGACAGCCACAATGAGCAGTTCTTC. Protein product: CATSDSRDSHNEQFF.

This chain links TRBV4-1 with TRBJ1-2, with TRBD1 matching 7 bases. Germline V gives CDR1 MGHRA, CDR2 YSYEKL. V lost 4 bases, J lost 4 bases, and 6 bases stayed unmatched. This CDR3 has 14 amino acids. The CDR3 reads CASSRGTDLYGYTF. The DNA of the CDR3 is TGCGCCAGCAGCCGTGGGACAGACCTCTATGGCTACACCTTC.

This clone was observed once. V gene TRBV30 combines with J gene TRBJ2-1; 7 bases are a match to TRBD2. Per the germline V gene, CDR1 is GTSNPN and CDR2 is SVGIG (reference sequence). V gave up 0 bases and J gave up 2 bases; unmatched junction bases: 7. The CDR3 runs to 16 residues. CDR3 residues: CAWSVRSGLTYNEQFF. As DNA, the CDR3 is TGTGCCTGGAGTGTACGTAGCGGGTTGACCTACAATGAGCAGTTCTTC.

Many counts were recorded for this clone. The V gene is TRBV4-1, the J gene TRBJ1-1; TRBD1 matches at 8 bases. V shed 0 bases and J 4 bases; nucleotides not matched to a gene: 13. The CDR3 has 18 amino acids. Germline V CDR1 and CDR2: MGHRA, YSYEKL. CDR3 sequence: CASSQEPSAQGAVTEAFF. CDR3 bases: TGCGCCAGCAGCCAAGAACCATCGGCCCAGGGGGCCGTCACTGAAGCTTTCTTT.

This clone was counted once. The chain is built from TRBV29-1 and TRBJ2-7; 7 positions agree with TRBD1. Germline V gene data show CDR1 as SQVTM and CDR2 as ANQGSEA. Trimming at V came to 4 bases and at J to 7 bases, leaving 4 bases not matched to a gene. The CDR3 loop spans 11 amino acids. CDR3 amino acids: CSVATGDEQYF. In DNA, the CDR3 is TGCAGCGTTGCAACAGGGGATGAGCAGTACTTC.

This clone was seen a handful of times. The chain couples TRBV7-8 to TRBJ1-1; unclear D gene. V dropped 5 bases and J dropped 5 bases, with 6 bases sitting between them. This CDR3 has 11 amino acids. The V gene's germline CDR1 is SGHVS and CDR2 FQNEAQ. DNA of the CDR3: TGTGCCAGCAGCACCGGGACTGAAGCTTTCTTT. Translation: CASSTGTEAFF.

The rearrangement links TRBV28 to TRBJ2-1; tentatively, D is TRBD2 (6 bases). The CDR3 runs 15 residues. V dropped 8 bases and J dropped 0 bases, with 14 bases sitting between them. Germline values: CDR1 MDHEN, CDR2 SYDVKM. The CDR3 region has the DNA TGTGCCAGCGCGCATAGCGGCAGCTCCTACAATGAGCAGTTCTTC. Its translation: CASAHSGSSYNEQFF.

The rearrangement joins TRBV19 to TRBJ2-5, with 7 bases fitting TRBD1. V lost 8 bases to trimming and J lost 2 bases; unmatched junction nucleotides: 5. The CDR3 has 13 residues. The germline CDR1 and CDR2 sequences are LNHDA and SQIVND (reference sequence). The CDR3 DNA follows: TGTGCCAGTGGGGGACAGCGACAAGAGACCCAGTACTTC. Protein product: CASGGQRQETQYF.

The chain combines TRBV6-2 or TRBV6-3 with TRBJ2-7; TRBD2 matches at 7 bases. Trimming at V came to 0 bases and at J to 1 base, leaving 3 bases not matched to a gene. Per the germline V gene, CDR1 is MNHEY and CDR2 is SVGEGT. CDR3 length equals 15 residues. In nucleotides, the CDR3 is TGTGCCAGCAGTTACTCAGGTAGCGGGTCCTACGAGCAGTACTTC. Its translation: CASSYSGSGSYEQYF.

The chain combines TRBV9 with TRBJ1-2; no firm D call. Germline V gene sequence: CDR1 SGDLS, CDR2 YYNGEE. Trimming pared 0 bases from V and 2 bases from J, leaving 17 bases between. The CDR3 is 17 residues long. Written as DNA, the CDR3 is TGTGCCAGCAGCGTAGGACTAGGGCGGTCTTACAACTATGGCTACACCTTC. Amino acid sequence: CASSVGLGRSYNYGYTF.